This TCR beta chain was identified in a study of blood T cells in healthy people across ages. Per the germline V gene, CDR1 is DFQATT and CDR2 is SNEGSKA (reference sequence). The CDR3 is 12 amino acids. With 5 bases clipped from V and 7 bases from J, the junction kept 6 bases outside the gene matches. Together with a sample-barcoded 5' primer, a J-beta primer mix was included in a second PCR lasting about 6 to 12 cycles. TCRdb called the 5' RACE reads again in MiXCR, with one record for every CDR3 protein. Altogether about 640,000 distinct CDR3 sequences are present, about 28% being singletons, with the ten largest covering 15% to 19%. Each sample had at least 6 million PBMCs isolated. No fewer than 5.5 micrograms of total RNA were isolated from every sample.

This sequence originates from a woman at least 80 years old in good health. Material for sequencing was blood. The chain uses TRBV20-1 and TRBJ1-1, with 8 bases aligning to TRBD1. CDR3 in amino acids: CSAGGQVGEAFF. As DNA, the CDR3 is TGCAGTGCTGGGGGACAGGTGGGTGAAGCTTTCTTT.